One and the same sample provided the 18 T cell receptor beta chains below, sequenced in a study of blood T cell repertoires in COVID-19 (dated by TCRdb to the early 2020s). Libraries were made using the immunoSEQ multiplex PCR assay. TCRdb stores this immuneACCESS table with in-frame sequences only. Part of the clones is absent; in the studies checked, under half of the shortfall reflects unresolved V genes, and no reason is known for the rest. The sample includes over 350,000 clones, with approximately 90% observed a single time. Together, the top ten hold roughly 1.9% of the sample. The sample comprised PBMCs or T cells enriched from blood (not recorded which). The receptors were sampled from a woman between 18 and 29 years old with acute COVID-19.

The chain links TRBV6-2 or TRBV6-3 to TRBJ1-5, with 7 positions matching TRBD1. The V segment lost 4 bases and the J segment 2 bases; nucleotides outside the gene matches: 8. From germline, CDR1 is MNHEY and CDR2 SVGEGT. The CDR3 has 16 residues. CDR3 nucleotides: TGTGCCAGCAGTTCACGACAGGGTGTAGGCAATCAGCCCCAGCATTTT. Translated, it gives CASSSRQGVGNQPQHF.

In this sample, this clone turned up once. J is TRBJ1-4 and V is TRBV18, with D maybe TRBD1 (5 bases). The CDR3 consists of 13 residues. Deletions cut 4 bases from V and 7 bases from J, with 10 bases between. Germline CDR1 reads KGHSH; CDR2 reads LQKENI. CDR3 region: CASSQGFGEKLFF. The CDR3 region has the DNA TGTGCCAGCTCACAGGGGTTTGGTGAAAAACTGTTTTTT.

The chain carries TRBV4-2 and TRBJ1-2, with 7 bases identical to TRBD1. The CDR3 has 17 amino acids. Germline V gene lookup returns CDR1 LGHNA and CDR2 YNFKEQ. V trimming: 4 bases; J trimming: 8 bases; junction bases outside the gene matches: 19. In DNA, the CDR3 is TGTGCCAGCAGCCGCGACCCCACAGGGGTGGTGTTCCGGGGCTACACCTTC. Translating it yields CASSRDPTGVVFRGYTF.

The chain combines TRBV4-1 with TRBJ1-4; 8 bases are shared with TRBD1. This CDR3 has 15 amino acids. Losses at the gene ends were 1 base for V and 8 bases for J; bases not matched to a gene: 6. Germline-derived CDR1 and CDR2 are MGHRA and YSYEKL. The CDR3 region has the DNA TGCGCCAGCAGCCAAGTCGACAGGGGCGGAGAAAAACTGTTTTTT. Its translation: CASSQVDRGGEKLFF.

The count of this clone is one. The chain is built from TRBV28 and TRBJ2-3; 15 nucleotides line up with TRBD2. Germline V gene data show CDR1 as MDHEN and CDR2 as SYDVKM. V gave up 1 base and J gave up 4 bases; unmatched junction bases: 3. The CDR3 spans 17 residues. The CDR3 spells CASSLSGLAGGSDTQYF. DNA of the CDR3: TGTGCCAGCAGTTTATCGGGACTAGCGGGAGGATCAGATACGCAGTATTTT. Together with reference TRBV28 and TRBJ2-3, the CDR3 gives the full variable domain: DVKVTQSSRYLVKRTGEKVFLECVQDMDHENMFWYRQDPGLGLRLIYFSYDVKMKEKGDIPEGYSVSREKKERFSLILESASTNQTSMYLCASSLSGLAGGSDTQYFGPGTRLTVL.

V gene TRBV9 combines with J gene TRBJ2-1, with TRBD1 identical over 7 bases. V lost 0 bases and J lost 0; bases outside the gene matches: 15. The CDR3 has 20 amino acids. Germline CDR1 SGDLS, CDR2 YYNGEE. The CDR3 bases are TGTGCCAGCAGCGTAGAGGGTCACAGGGGCAGGCCGGACTCCTACAATGAGCAGTTCTTC. This sequence encodes CASSVEGHRGRPDSYNEQFF.

V and J are TRBV27 and TRBJ1-1, with TRBD1 identical over 7 bases. The V and J ends lost 4 bases and 11 bases, in that order; junction bases with no gene match: 22. Germline CDR1 reads MNHEY; CDR2 reads SMNVEV (reference sequence). CDR3 length: 17 residues. The CDR3 coding sequence is TGTGCCAGCAGTTCCTCAGCTGACAGGGTGGCTACCCAGCCCGCTTTCTTT. Protein sequence: CASSSSADRVATQPAFF.

The gene calls are TRBV28 and TRBJ1-6; 10 bases are shared with TRBD1. Looked up from germline, CDR1 is MDHEN and CDR2 is SYDVKM. The CDR3 is made up of 17 amino acids. J gave up 7 bases and V 2 bases, and 8 bases lay outside the gene matches. The CDR3 sequence: CASSLRDRGPGNSPLHF. Here the CDR3 DNA reads TGTGCCAGCAGTTTACGCGACAGGGGGCCGGGAAATTCACCCCTCCACTTT.

This chain joins TRBV7-2 and TRBJ2-7; TRBD2 matches at 12 bases. The germline V gene has CDR1 SGHTA and CDR2 FQGNSA. The CDR3 covers 15 residues. Trimming cost V 5 bases and J 6 bases; bases outside gene matches: 8. The CDR3 region has the DNA TGTGCCAGCAGCCCTCGACTAGCGGGAGCCAGCGAGCAGTACTTC. Its protein product is CASSPRLAGASEQYF.

The chain is built from TRBV5-1 and TRBJ2-3, with TRBD2 matching over 7 bases. The CDR3 extends over 15 amino acids. Trimming removed 1 base from V and 2 bases from J; junction bases left unmatched: 4. Looked up from germline, CDR1 is SGHRS and CDR2 is YFSETQ. The DNA for the CDR3 is TGCGCCAGCAGCTTGAGCGGGGAGCTCACAGATACGCAGTATTTT. It encodes CASSLSGELTDTQYF.

The chain is built from TRBV10-2 and TRBJ2-2, with TRBD1 matching 7 bases. V lost 6 bases to trimming and J lost 3 bases; unmatched junction nucleotides: 1. The CDR3 sequence is 13 residues long. Germline CDR1 and CDR2: WSHSY and SAAADI. This CDR3 reads CASRDRDTGELFF. The CDR3 DNA reads as TGCGCCAGCAGAGACAGGGACACCGGGGAGCTGTTTTTT.

For this clone: Other DNA sequences of this sample code for an identical CDR3. The chain is built from TRBV5-1 and TRBJ1-5; 7 bases align to TRBD1. The CDR3 runs to 14 residues. V lost 4 bases to trimming and J lost 7 bases; unmatched junction nucleotides: 8. Germline-derived CDR1 and CDR2 are SGHRS and YFSETQ. The CDR3 protein is CASSPRQGGQPQHF. DNA for the CDR3: TGCGCCAGCAGCCCCCGACAGGGAGGACAGCCCCAGCATTTT.

V is TRBV19 and J is TRBJ1-2, with TRBD1 as a possible D gene (6 bases). Germline lookup yields CDR1 LNHDA and CDR2 SQIVND (reference sequence). The V end lost 2 bases, the J end lost 8 bases, and 12 bases lay between the germline ends. This CDR3 comprises 13 residues. The CDR3 DNA sequence: TGTGCCAGTAGTATATCGAGGGGACAAGGCTACACCTTC. Translating gives CASSISRGQGYTF.

The chain joins TRBV7-2 to TRBJ1-5; TRBD1 agrees at 8 bases. V shed 6 bases and J 0 bases; nucleotides not matched to a gene: 4. The CDR3 sequence is 15 residues long. Germline CDR1 and CDR2: SGHTA and FQGNSA. CDR3 protein: CASRRTGNSNQPQHF. The CDR3 nucleotides read TGTGCCAGCAGGCGGACAGGGAATAGCAATCAGCCCCAGCATTTT.

The chain employs TRBV28 and TRBJ2-7; perhaps TRBD1 as D (5 bases). Looked up from germline, CDR1 is MDHEN and CDR2 is SYDVKM. The CDR3 covers 14 residues. Trimming shortened V by 6 bases and J by 3 bases, and 15 bases separated the two germline ends. CDR3 protein: CASSPPTDFYEQYF. CDR3 nucleotide sequence: TGTGCCAGCAGCCCCCCGACAGACTTCTACGAGCAGTACTTC.

This chain joins TRBV2 and TRBJ2-7; D is undetermined. V was pared by 5 bases and J by 0 bases, with 5 bases between. The CDR3 is made up of 12 amino acids. The germline V gene has CDR1 SNHLY and CDR2 FYNNEI. Here the CDR3 reads CASSYTSYEQYF. Here the CDR3 DNA reads TGTGCCAGCAGTTACACCTCCTACGAGCAGTACTTC.

The rearrangement joins TRBV19 to TRBJ2-1; the match to TRBD2 covers 8 bases. J was trimmed by 8 bases and V by 5 bases; bases with no gene match: 14. This CDR3 has 16 residues. Looked up from germline, CDR1 is LNHDA and CDR2 is SQIVND (reference sequence). The chain's CDR3 is CASSLLAGGLIDEQFF. The CDR3 coding sequence is TGTGCCAGTAGTCTCCTCGCGGGAGGACTGATTGATGAGCAGTTCTTC.

The gene calls are TRBV21-1 and TRBJ2-1; the table's D gene call, TRBD2, was not cross checked with the DNA. TRBV21-1 is classified as a pseudogene. This CDR3 contains 19 residues. Written as DNA, the CDR3 is TGTGCCAGCAGCTGCAAGCCCGGACTACCTCACAGCTCCTACAATGAGCAGTTCTTC. This gives the protein CASSCKPGLPHSSYNEQFF.